These 12 T cell receptor beta chains were all obtained from the same sample, sequenced in a study of OX40 agonist ivuxolimab in advanced cancers. The repertoire was sequenced with immunoSEQ multiplex PCR; TCRdb's copy has only in-frame clones and lacks some. In the table there are some 45,000 clones, about 90% of which are singletons. The sample consisted of CD4+ or CD8+ T cells sorted from blood, taken in a trial of the OX40 agonist ivuxolimab. These receptors were obtained from an adult with an advanced solid tumor such as melanoma, head and neck, liver or kidney cancer.

The chain carries TRBV7-2 and TRBJ2-3, with no clear D. Germline assignment: CDR1 SGHTA and CDR2 FQGNSA. This CDR3 is 15 amino acids long. Deletions cut 1 base from V and 0 bases from J, with 8 bases between. CDR3 in DNA: TGTGCCAGCAGCTTAGATGGGATGAGCACAGATACGCAGTATTTT. Its translation: CASSLDGMSTDTQYF.

The chain carries TRBV10-3 and TRBJ2-7; 9 bases are shared with TRBD1. The germline V gene has CDR1 ENHRY and CDR2 SYGVKD. The length of the CDR3 is 14 residues. With V trimmed by 10 bases and J by 3 bases, 10 bases remained unmatched. The chain's CDR3 is CATGDRDRGYEQYF. CDR3 bases: TGTGCCACCGGGGACAGGGATAGGGGCTACGAGCAGTACTTC.

V is TRBV30 and J is TRBJ2-1, with TRBD2 matching over 9 bases. The germline CDR1 and CDR2 sequences are GTSNPN and SVGIG (reference sequence). The CDR3 consists of 15 residues. V shed 2 bases and J 7 bases; nucleotides not matched to a gene: 9. In nucleotides, the CDR3 is TGTGCCTGGAGTTCTAGCGGGAACTTTTTTAATGAGCAGTTCTTC. The encoded protein is CAWSSSGNFFNEQFF.

This chain joins TRBV7-2 and TRBJ2-2, with 11 nucleotides matching TRBD2. V was pared by 6 bases and J by 6 bases, with 3 bases of the junction left unmatched. Germline V gene data show CDR1 as SGHTA and CDR2 as FQGNSA. This CDR3 is built from 14 residues. CDR3 in DNA: TGTGCCAGCAGGCTGGGACTAGCGGCCGGGGAGCTGTTTTTT. Encoded protein: CASRLGLAAGELFF. The full variable domain, rest sourced from reference TRBV7-2 and TRBJ2-2, is GAGVSQSPSNKVTEKGKDVELRCDPISGHTALYWYRQSLGQGLEFLIYFQGNSAPDKSGLPSDRFSAERTGGSVSTLTIQRTQQEDSAVYLCASRLGLAAGELFFGEGSRLTVL.

This chain uses TRBV6-5 with TRBJ2-1; D may be TRBD1 or TRBD2 (5 bases each). V was shortened by 6 bases and J by 6 bases, with 18 bases between the two germline ends. Germline assignment: CDR1 MNHEY and CDR2 SVGAGI. The CDR3 has 15 amino acids. Here the CDR3 reads CASREAQRGGNEQFF. As DNA, the CDR3 is TGTGCCAGCAGGGAGGCGCAGAGGGGCGGCAATGAGCAGTTCTTC.

The J gene is TRBJ2-1, the V gene TRBV7-2; a possible D gene is TRBD1 (6 bases). The V gene's germline CDR1 is SGHTA and CDR2 FQGNSA. Trimming cost V 0 bases and J 9 bases, with 21 bases left between them. The CDR3 consists of 17 residues. The CDR3 region has the DNA TGTGCCAGCAGCTTAGCATTTGGAGGCTCCCTAGGGGGTGAGCAGTTCTTC. It is translated as CASSLAFGGSLGGEQFF.

The chain is built from TRBV9 and TRBJ1-1; no clear D. The CDR3 has 13 residues. The V end was cut by 0 bases, the J end by 4 bases, with 7 bases between. Per the germline V gene, CDR1 is SGDLS and CDR2 is YYNGEE. The CDR3, as DNA: TGTGCCAGCAGCGTAGAAGTAGGCACTGAAGCTTTCTTT. It translates to CASSVEVGTEAFF.

This chain links TRBV6-6 with TRBJ1-1, with D unclear. The CDR3 is 14 amino acids. CDR1 and CDR2 (germline): MNHNY, SVGAGI (reference sequence). The CDR3 DNA is TGTTTCACAAACCTTGGAAGACAGAACACTGAAGCTTTCTTT. Translation: CFTNLGRQNTEAFF.

The chain recombines TRBV5-4 with TRBJ2-1; 10 bases agree with TRBD2. The V and J ends lost 0 bases and 7 bases, in that order; junction bases with no gene match: 7. In germline, CDR1 is SGHNT, CDR2 YYREEE (reference sequence). The CDR3 covers 16 residues. The CDR3 nucleotides are TGTGCCAGCAGCTTGGCCGTATTAGCGGGGGGAAATGAGCAGTTCTTC. This gives the protein CASSLAVLAGGNEQFF.

This clone was observed a single time. The CDR3 reads CATSRQGSGNTIYF. The CDR3 DNA reads as TGTGCCACCAGCAGGCAGGGTTCTGGAAACACCATATATTTT. The chain has TRBV15 and TRBJ1-3, with TRBD1 as a possible D gene (5 bases). CDR1 is LNHNV, CDR2 YYDKDF, per germline (reference sequence). This CDR3 has 14 amino acids. The V end was cut by 3 bases, the J end by 1 base, with 7 bases between.

The CDR3 bases are TGTGCCAGCAGCCTCTCTTCGAGCCTTGACGCACACGAGCAGTACTTC. Translating it yields CASSLSSSLDAHEQYF. The chain recombines TRBV7-8 with TRBJ2-7; D uncertain. CDR1 and CDR2 from the germline V gene are SGHVS and FQNEAQ. The length of the CDR3 is 16 residues. Trimming removed 5 bases at V and 5 bases at J, with 22 bases between.

The rearrangement joins TRBV5-1 to TRBJ2-1; TRBD2 aligns across 14 bases. Trimming at V came to 4 bases and at J to 6 bases, leaving 15 bases not matched to a gene. The CDR3 covers 19 residues. CDR1 is SGHRS, CDR2 YFSETQ, per germline. CDR3 amino acids: CASSRGTFGLAGGSNEQFF. The CDR3 bases are TGCGCCAGCAGCCGAGGGACGTTCGGACTAGCGGGGGGTTCCAATGAGCAGTTCTTC.